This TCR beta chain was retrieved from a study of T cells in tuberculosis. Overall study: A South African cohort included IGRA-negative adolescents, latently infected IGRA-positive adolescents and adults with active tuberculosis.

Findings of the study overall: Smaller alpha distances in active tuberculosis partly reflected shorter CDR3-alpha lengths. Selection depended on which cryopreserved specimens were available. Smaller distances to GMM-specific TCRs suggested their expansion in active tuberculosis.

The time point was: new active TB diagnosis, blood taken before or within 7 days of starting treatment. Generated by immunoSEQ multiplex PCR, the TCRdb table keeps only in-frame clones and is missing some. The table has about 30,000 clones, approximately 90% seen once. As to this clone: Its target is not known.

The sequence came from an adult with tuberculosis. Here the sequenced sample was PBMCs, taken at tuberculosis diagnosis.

The CDR3 loop reads CASSQAMSGGSSYNEQFF. The CDR3 region has the DNA TGCGCCAGCAGCCAAGCCATGTCGGGGGGTAGTTCCTACAATGAGCAGTTCTTC. The chain combines TRBV4-3 with TRBJ2-1; 7 nucleotides align to TRBD2. Germline V gene lookup returns CDR1 LGHNA and CDR2 YSLEER. V lost 1 base and J lost 1; bases outside the gene matches: 10. The length of the CDR3 is 18 residues.